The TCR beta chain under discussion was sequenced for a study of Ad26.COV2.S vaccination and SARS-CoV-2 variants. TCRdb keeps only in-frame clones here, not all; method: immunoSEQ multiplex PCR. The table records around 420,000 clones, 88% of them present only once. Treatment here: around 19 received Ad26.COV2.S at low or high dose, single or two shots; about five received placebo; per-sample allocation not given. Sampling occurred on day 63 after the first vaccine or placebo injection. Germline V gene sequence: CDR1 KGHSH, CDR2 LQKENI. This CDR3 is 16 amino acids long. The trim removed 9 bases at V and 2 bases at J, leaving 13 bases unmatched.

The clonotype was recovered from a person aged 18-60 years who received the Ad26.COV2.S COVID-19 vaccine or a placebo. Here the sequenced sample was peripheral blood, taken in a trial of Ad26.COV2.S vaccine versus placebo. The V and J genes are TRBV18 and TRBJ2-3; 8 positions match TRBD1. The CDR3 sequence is CASLIGDRSPTDTQYF. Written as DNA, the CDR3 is TGTGCCAGTCTAATAGGGGACAGGTCCCCCACAGATACGCAGTATTTT. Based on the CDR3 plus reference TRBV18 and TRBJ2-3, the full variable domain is NAGVMQNPRHLVRRRGQEARLRCSPMKGHSHVYWYRQLPEEGLKFMVYLQKENIIDESGMPKERFSAEFPKEGPSILRIQQVVRGDSAAYFCASLIGDRSPTDTQYFGPGTRLTVL.